This TCR beta chain is from a study of sequential checkpoint blockade in melanoma. On the study more broadly: Maintenance nivolumab came after either treatment sequence. TCRβ was sequenced from DNA of approximately 92 pretreatment tumors. After nivolumab or ipilimumab alone, around 24 patients had week-13 rebiopsies.

V lost 2 bases and J lost 9; bases outside the gene matches: 6. The CDR3 is made up of 14 amino acids. In germline, CDR1 is MNHGY, CDR2 SAAAGT. This clone was found a few times. Treatment indicated: randomized to nivolumab then ipilimumab (arm A) or the reverse (arm B). Patients had received no earlier DNA-damaging chemotherapy. Here immunoSEQ multiplex PCR was the method, and the copy in TCRdb shows in-frame clones only, minus some. The sample lists some 7,000 clones; 28% were seen once. The source was tumor tissue (inferred from file names), collected from a patient given nivolumab and ipilimumab in sequence. This clonotype originated in a human donor with melanoma. The chain combines TRBV6-8 with TRBJ2-1; 8 bases align to TRBD2. CDR3 sequence (DNA): TGTGCCAGCAGTTACGGGACTAGAGGCACTGAGCAGTTCTTC. Residues: CASSYGTRGTEQFF.